This TCR beta chain was captured by sequencing in a study of shared clonotypes between healthy human individuals. Sequencing was performed with immunoSEQ multiplex PCR; in TCRdb, only in-frame clones are kept and a portion is missing. The sample consists of some 240,000 clones, 50% to 80% of them appearing once. Healthy HIV-negative adults without recent acute infections or vaccinations served as donors. Study-wide points: In having few donors, the study represented limited genetic and exposure-history diversity. Memory subsets had estimated richness that was generally smaller than that of naive subsets.

A note on this clone: Its antigen is not identified.

Germline V lookup: CDR1 MNHEY, CDR2 SVGAGI. The CDR3 length is 15 residues. J lost 7 bases, V lost 6 bases, and 9 bases had no gene match. The sequence derives from a man aged 25-45 years in good health. The V call is TRBV6-5, the J call TRBJ2-1; 10 nucleotides line up with TRBD2. Sequenced input: memory CD4+ T cells sorted from blood. As for subset: CD45RA-negative fraction. CDR3 sequence reads: CASRATSGIINEQFF. The CDR3 bases are TGTGCCAGCAGAGCCACTAGCGGGATAATAAATGAGCAGTTCTTC.